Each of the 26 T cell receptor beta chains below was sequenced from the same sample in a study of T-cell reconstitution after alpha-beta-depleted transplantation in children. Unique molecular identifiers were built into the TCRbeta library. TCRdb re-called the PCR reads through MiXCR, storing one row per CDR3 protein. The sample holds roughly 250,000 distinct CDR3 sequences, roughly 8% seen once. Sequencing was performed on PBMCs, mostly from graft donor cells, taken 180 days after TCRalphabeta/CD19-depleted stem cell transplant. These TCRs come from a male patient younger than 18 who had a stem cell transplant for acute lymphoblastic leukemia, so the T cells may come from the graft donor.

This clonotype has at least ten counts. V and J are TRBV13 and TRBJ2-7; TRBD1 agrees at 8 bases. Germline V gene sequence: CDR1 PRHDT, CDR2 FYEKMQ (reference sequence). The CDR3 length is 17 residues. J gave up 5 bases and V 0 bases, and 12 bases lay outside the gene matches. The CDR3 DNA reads TGTGCCAGCAGCTTAGGCCTTCCAGGACAGGGTATCAACGAGCAGTACTTC. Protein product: CASSLGLPGQGINEQYF.

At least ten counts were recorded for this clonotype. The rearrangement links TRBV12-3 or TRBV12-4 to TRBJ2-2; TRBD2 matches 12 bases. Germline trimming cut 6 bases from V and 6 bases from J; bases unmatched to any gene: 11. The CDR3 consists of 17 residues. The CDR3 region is CASRLRLAGGRAGELFF. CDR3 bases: TGTGCCAGCAGACTGAGGCTAGCGGGGGGGCGGGCCGGGGAGCTGTTTTTT.

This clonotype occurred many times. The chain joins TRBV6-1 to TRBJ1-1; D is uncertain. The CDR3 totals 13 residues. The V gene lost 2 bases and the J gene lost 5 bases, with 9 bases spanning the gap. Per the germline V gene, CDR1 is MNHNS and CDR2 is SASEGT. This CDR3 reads CASSERLLTEAFF. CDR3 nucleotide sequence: TGTGCCAGCAGTGAACGACTGTTGACTGAAGCTTTCTTT.

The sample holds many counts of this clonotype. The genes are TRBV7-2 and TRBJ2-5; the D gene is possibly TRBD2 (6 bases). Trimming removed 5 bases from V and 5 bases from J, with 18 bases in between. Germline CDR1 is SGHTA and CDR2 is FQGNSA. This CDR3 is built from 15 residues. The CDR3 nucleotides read TGTGCCAGCAGCCCCACCCGACTAGGGAGGGAGACCCAGTACTTC. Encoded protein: CASSPTRLGRETQYF.

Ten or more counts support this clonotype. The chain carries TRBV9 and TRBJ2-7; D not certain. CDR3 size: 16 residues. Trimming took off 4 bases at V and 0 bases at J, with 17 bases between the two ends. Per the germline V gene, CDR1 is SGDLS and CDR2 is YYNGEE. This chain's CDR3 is CASSPFATSSSYEQYF. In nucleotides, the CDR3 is TGTGCCAGCAGCCCCTTCGCGACCTCGAGCTCCTACGAGCAGTACTTC.

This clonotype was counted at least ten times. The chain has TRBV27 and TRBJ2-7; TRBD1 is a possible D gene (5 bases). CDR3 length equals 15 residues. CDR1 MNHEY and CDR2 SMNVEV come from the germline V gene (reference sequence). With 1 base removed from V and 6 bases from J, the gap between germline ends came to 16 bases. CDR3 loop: CASSLFGAQLIEQYF. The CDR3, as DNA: TGTGCCAGCAGTTTATTTGGGGCGCAGTTGATCGAGCAGTACTTC.

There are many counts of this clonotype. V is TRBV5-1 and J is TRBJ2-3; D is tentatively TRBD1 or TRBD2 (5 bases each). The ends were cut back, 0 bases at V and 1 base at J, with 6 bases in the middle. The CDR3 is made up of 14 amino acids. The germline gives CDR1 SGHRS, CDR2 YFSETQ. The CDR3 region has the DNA TGCGCCAGCAGCTTGGGGGGACGCACAGATACGCAGTATTTT. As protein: CASSLGGRTDTQYF.

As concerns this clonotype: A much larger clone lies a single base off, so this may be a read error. This CDR3 is CASSYPRDGYQEAQYF. CDR3 DNA sequence: TGTGCCAGCAGTTATCCGCGCGACGGGTACCAAGAGGCCCAGTACTTC. The gene calls are TRBV6-2 or TRBV6-3 and TRBJ2-5; D ambiguous. The CDR3 is 16 amino acids. Germline values: CDR1 MNHEY, CDR2 SVGEGT.

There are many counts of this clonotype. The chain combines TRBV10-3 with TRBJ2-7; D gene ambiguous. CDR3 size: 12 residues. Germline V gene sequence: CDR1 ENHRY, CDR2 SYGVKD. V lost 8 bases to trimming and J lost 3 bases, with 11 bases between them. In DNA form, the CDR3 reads TGTGCCATCCGAACAAGGAACTACGAGCAGTACTTC. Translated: CAIRTRNYEQYF.

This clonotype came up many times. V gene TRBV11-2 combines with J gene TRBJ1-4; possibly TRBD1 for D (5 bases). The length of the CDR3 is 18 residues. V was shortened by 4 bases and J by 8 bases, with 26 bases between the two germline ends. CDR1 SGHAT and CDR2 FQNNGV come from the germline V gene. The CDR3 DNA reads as TGTGCCAGCAGCTCCTTTAAGGACCCCGGGGCTAGTAGGGAAAAACTGTTTTTT. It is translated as CASSSFKDPGASREKLFF.

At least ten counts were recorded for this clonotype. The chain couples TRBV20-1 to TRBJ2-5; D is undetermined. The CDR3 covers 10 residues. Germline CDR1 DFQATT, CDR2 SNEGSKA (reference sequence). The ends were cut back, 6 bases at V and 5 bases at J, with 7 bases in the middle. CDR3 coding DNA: TGCAGTGCGCAGTGGGAGACCCAGTACTTC. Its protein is CSAQWETQYF.

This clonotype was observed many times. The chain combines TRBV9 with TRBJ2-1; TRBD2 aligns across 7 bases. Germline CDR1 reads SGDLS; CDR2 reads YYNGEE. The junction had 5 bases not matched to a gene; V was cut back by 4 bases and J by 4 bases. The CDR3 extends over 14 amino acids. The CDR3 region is CASSTRLAYNEQFF. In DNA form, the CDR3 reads TGTGCCAGCAGCACTCGACTAGCTTACAATGAGCAGTTCTTC. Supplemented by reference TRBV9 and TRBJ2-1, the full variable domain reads DSGVTQTPKHLITATGQRVTLRCSPRSGDLSVYWYQQSLDQGLQFLIQYYNGEERAKGNILERFSAQQFPDLHSELNLSSLELGDSALYFCASSTRLAYNEQFFGPGTRLTVL.

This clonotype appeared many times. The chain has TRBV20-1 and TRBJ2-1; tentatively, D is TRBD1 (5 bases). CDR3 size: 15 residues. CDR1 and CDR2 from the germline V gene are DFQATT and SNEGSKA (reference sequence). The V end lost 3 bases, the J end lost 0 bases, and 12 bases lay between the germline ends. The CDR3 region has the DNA TGCAGTGCTAGTAGACAGACTTTCTCCTACAATGAGCAGTTCTTC. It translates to CSASRQTFSYNEQFF.

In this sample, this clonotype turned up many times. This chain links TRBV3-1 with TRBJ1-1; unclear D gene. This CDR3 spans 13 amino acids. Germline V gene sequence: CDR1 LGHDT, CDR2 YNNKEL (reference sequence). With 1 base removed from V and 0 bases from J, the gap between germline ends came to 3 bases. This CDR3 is CASSQVLNTEAFF. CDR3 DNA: TGTGCCAGCAGCCAAGTGTTGAACACTGAAGCTTTCTTT.

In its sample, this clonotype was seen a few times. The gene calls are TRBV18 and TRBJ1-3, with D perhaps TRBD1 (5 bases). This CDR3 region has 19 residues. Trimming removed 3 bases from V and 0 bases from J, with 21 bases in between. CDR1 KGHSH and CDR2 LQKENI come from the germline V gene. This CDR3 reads CASSPGLTDLRASGNTIYF. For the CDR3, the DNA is TGTGCCAGCTCACCCGGATTGACAGACTTAAGAGCCTCTGGAAACACCATATATTTT.

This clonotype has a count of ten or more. In DNA, the CDR3 is TGTGCCAGCAGCTCCGGGACGGTAAATTCACCCCTCCACTTT. As protein: CASSSGTVNSPLHF. The chain recombines TRBV12-3 or TRBV12-4 with TRBJ1-6; D may be TRBD1 (5 bases). The CDR3 sequence is 14 residues long. Trimming left V 6 bases short and J 7 bases short, with 13 bases between.

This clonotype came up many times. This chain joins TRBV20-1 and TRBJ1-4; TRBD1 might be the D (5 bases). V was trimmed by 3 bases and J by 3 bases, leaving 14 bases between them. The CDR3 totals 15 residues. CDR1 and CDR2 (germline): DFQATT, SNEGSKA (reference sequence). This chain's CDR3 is CSASPTGLPNEKLFF. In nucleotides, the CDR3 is TGCAGTGCTAGCCCCACGGGGCTTCCTAATGAAAAACTGTTTTTT.

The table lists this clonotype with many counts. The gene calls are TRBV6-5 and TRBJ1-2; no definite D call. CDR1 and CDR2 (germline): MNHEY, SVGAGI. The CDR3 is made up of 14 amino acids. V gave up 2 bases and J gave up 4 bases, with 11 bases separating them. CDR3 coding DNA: TGTGCCAGCAGTTACGAGGCAGTCTCCTATGGCTACACCTTC. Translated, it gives CASSYEAVSYGYTF.

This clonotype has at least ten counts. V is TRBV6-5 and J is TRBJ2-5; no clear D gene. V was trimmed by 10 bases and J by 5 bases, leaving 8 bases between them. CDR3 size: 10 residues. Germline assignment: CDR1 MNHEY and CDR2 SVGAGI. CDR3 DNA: TGTGCCACTGGACGGGAGACCCAGTACTTC. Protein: CATGRETQYF.

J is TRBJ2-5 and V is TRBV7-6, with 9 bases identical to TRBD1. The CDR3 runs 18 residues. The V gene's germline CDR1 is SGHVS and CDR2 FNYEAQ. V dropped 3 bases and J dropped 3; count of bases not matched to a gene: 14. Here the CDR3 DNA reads TGTGCCAGCAGCTTGCTCGCCTTTTCAGACAGGGGGAAAGAGACCCAGTACTTC. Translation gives CASSLLAFSDRGKETQYF.

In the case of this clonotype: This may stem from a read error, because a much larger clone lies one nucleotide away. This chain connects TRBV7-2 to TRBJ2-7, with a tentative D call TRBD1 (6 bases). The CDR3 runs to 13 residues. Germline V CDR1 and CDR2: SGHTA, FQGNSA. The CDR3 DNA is TGTGCCAGCAGCCTATACAGGGTCGAGAGGCAGAACTTC. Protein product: CASSLYRVERQNF.

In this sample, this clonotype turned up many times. CDR3: CASSLGVFSFNYGYTF. The DNA of the CDR3 is TGTGCCAGCAGCTTGGGGGTCTTCTCATTCAACTATGGCTACACCTTC. V usage is TRBV11-2 and J usage is TRBJ1-2, with a tentative D call TRBD1 (5 bases). The CDR3 is made up of 16 amino acids. Germline values: CDR1 SGHAT, CDR2 FQNNGV. Trimming left V 3 bases short and J 2 bases short, with 16 bases between. The complete variable domain, with remaining parts taken from reference TRBV11-2 and TRBJ1-2, reads EAGVAQSPRYKIIEKRQSVAFWCNPISGHATLYWYQQILGQGPKLLIQFQNNGVVDDSQLPKDRFSAERLKGVDSTLKIQPAKLEDSAVYLCASSLGVFSFNYGYTFGSGTRLTVV.

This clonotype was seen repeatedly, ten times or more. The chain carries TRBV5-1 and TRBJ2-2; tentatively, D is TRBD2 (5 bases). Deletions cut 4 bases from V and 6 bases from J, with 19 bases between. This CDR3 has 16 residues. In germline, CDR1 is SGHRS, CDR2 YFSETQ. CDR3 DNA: TGCGCCAGCAGCATTTCGGGGAAAACGGTGGCCGGGGAGCTGTTTTTT. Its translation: CASSISGKTVAGELFF.

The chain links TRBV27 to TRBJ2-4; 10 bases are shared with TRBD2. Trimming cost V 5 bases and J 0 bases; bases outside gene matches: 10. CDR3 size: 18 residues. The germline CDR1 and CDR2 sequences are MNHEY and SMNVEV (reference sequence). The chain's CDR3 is CASSPLPTSGTAKNIQYF. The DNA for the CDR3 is TGTGCCAGCAGTCCCCTCCCCACTAGCGGGACAGCCAAAAACATTCAGTACTTC.

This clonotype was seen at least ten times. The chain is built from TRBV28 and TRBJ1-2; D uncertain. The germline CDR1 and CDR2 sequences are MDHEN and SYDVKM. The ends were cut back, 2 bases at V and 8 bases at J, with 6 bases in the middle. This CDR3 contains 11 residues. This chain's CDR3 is CASSLTGGYTF. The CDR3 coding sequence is TGTGCCAGCAGTTTAACCGGCGGCTACACCTTC.

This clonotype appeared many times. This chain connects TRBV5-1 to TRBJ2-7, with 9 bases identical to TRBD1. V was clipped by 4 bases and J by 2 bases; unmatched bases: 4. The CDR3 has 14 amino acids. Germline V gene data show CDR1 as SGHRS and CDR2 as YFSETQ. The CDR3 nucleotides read TGCGCCAGCAGCCGGGACAGGGTTACCTACGAGCAGTACTTC. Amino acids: CASSRDRVTYEQYF.